This is a list of T cell receptor beta chains from one sample in a study of cytomegalovirus exposure and HLA in healthy donors. Clones were sequenced by immunoSEQ multiplex PCR, and TCRdb holds only the in-frame ones, with some missing. Of approximately 110,000 clones in the sample, 55% to 80% were seen once. The sample was PBMCs. Receptors originate from a woman under 40 in good health and CMV-seronegative. Both conserved end residues are part of each CDR3. The order of the fields is CDR3 protein, J gene, V gene.

cdr3_aa: CASSMGQGGGNQPQHF
j_call: TRBJ1-5
v_call: TRBV19

cdr3_aa: CASSFPGSGITDTQYF
j_call: TRBJ2-3
v_call: TRBV7-2

cdr3_aa: CASSAGPSGFNEQFF
j_call: TRBJ2-1
v_call: TRBV9

cdr3_aa: CASSLEASQYYEQYF
j_call: TRBJ2-7
v_call: TRBV7-8

cdr3_aa: CASLNAGGPGEQFF
j_call: TRBJ2-1
v_call: TRBV11-2

cdr3_aa: CASSDPAEADYEQYF
j_call: TRBJ2-7
v_call: TRBV2

cdr3_aa: CASSIEGTGTGEKLFF
j_call: TRBJ1-4
v_call: TRBV2

cdr3_aa: CASSHWDKNSPLHF
j_call: TRBJ1-6
v_call: TRBV28

cdr3_aa: CASKKRESLSEQYF
j_call: TRBJ2-7
v_call: TRBV6-5

cdr3_aa: CASSLRGTEGYEQYF
j_call: -
v_call: TRBV13

cdr3_aa: CASSLGGTPSLSYNEQFF
j_call: TRBJ2-1
v_call: TRBV11-2

cdr3_aa: CASSYEGLAYNEQFF
j_call: TRBJ2-1
v_call: TRBV6-5

cdr3_aa: CASSLAPSGRAYNEQFF
j_call: TRBJ2-1
v_call: TRBV7-2

cdr3_aa: CASSSEGEADTQYF
j_call: TRBJ2-3
v_call: TRBV9

cdr3_aa: CASSRDSKETQYF
j_call: TRBJ2-5
v_call: TRBV2

cdr3_aa: CASSESRQGIYGYTF
j_call: TRBJ1-2
v_call: TRBV10-2

cdr3_aa: CSATGNQPQHF
j_call: TRBJ1-5
v_call: TRBV20-1

cdr3_aa: CASSLGAGPSQETQYF
j_call: TRBJ2-5
v_call: TRBV5-1

cdr3_aa: CASSLKQKYNSPLHF
j_call: TRBJ1-6
v_call: TRBV28

cdr3_aa: CASSKGTEPGYGYTF
j_call: TRBJ1-2
v_call: TRBV6-1

cdr3_aa: CASSLGGGVATNEKLFF
j_call: TRBJ1-4
v_call: TRBV5-4

cdr3_aa: CASKRQGGQETQYF
j_call: TRBJ2-5
v_call: TRBV2

cdr3_aa: CASSEGQADSGNTIYF
j_call: TRBJ1-3
v_call: TRBV2

cdr3_aa: CASSFQGVNTEAFF
j_call: TRBJ1-1
v_call: TRBV5-1

cdr3_aa: CASSYLGTGGELFF
j_call: TRBJ2-2
v_call: TRBV6-6

cdr3_aa: CASSLAGDTGELFF
j_call: TRBJ2-2
v_call: TRBV7-3

cdr3_aa: CASSQDLRADYGYTF
j_call: TRBJ1-2
v_call: TRBV14

cdr3_aa: CAISETSGITGELFF
j_call: TRBJ2-2
v_call: TRBV10-3

cdr3_aa: CASTLLGGGIQPQHF
j_call: TRBJ1-5
v_call: TRBV19

cdr3_aa: CAWSGGRSLWYF
j_call: TRBJ2-7
v_call: TRBV30

cdr3_aa: CASSYLTGDNEQFF
j_call: TRBJ2-1
v_call: TRBV5-6

cdr3_aa: CASSFARGRGSYEQYF
j_call: TRBJ2-7
v_call: TRBV28

cdr3_aa: CASSLGANYGYTF
j_call: TRBJ1-2
v_call: TRBV7-9

cdr3_aa: CASRPEGGAFRTQYF
j_call: TRBJ2-5
v_call: TRBV6-5

cdr3_aa: CAWRTTKGHMGYTF
j_call: TRBJ1-2
v_call: TRBV30